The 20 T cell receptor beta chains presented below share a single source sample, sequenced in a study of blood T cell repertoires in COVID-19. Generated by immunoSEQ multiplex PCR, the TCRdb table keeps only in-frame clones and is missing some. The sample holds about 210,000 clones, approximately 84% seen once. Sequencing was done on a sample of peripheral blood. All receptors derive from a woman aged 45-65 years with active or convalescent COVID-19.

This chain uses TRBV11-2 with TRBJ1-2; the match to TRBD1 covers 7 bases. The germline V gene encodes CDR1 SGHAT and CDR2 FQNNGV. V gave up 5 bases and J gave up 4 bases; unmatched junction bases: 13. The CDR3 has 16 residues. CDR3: CASSAIGTDVSYGYTF. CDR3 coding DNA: TGTGCCAGCAGCGCGATCGGGACAGACGTCAGCTATGGCTACACCTTC.

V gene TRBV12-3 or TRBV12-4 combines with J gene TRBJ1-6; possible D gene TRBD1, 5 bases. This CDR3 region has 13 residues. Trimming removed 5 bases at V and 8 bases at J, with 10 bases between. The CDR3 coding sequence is TGTGCCAGCAGTCCTGACAGAGATTCACCCCTCCACTTT. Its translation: CASSPDRDSPLHF.

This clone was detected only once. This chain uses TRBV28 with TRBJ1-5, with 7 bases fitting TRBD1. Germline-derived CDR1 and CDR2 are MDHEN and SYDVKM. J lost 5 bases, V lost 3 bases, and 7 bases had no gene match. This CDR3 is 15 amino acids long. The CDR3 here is CASSFRQGYYQPQHF. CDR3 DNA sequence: TGTGCCAGCAGTTTTCGACAGGGATATTATCAGCCCCAGCATTTT.

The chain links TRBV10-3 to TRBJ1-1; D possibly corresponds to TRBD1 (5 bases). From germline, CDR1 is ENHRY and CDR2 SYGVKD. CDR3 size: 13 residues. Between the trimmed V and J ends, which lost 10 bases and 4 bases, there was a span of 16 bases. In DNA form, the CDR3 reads TGTGCCACCACAACGGGGGAAGGCACTGAAGCTTTCTTT. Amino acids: CATTTGEGTEAFF.

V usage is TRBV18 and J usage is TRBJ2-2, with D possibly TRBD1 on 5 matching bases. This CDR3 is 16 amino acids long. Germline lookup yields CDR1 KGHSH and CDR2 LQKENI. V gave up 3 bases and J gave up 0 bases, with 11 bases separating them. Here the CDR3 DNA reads TGTGCCAGCTCACCCTCGTCGACAGCGAACACCGGGGAGCTGTTTTTT. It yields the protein CASSPSSTANTGELFF.

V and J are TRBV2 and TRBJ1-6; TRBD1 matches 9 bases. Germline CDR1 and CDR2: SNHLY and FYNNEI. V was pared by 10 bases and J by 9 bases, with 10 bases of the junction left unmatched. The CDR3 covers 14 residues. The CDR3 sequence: CATSRDRAISPLHF. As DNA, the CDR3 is TGTGCCACCTCCCGGGACAGGGCCATTTCACCCCTCCACTTT.

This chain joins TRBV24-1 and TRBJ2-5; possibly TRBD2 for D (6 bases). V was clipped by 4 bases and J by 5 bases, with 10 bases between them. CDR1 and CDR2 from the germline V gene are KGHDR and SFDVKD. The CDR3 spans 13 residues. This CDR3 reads CATSEAGRETQYF. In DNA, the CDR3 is TGTGCCACCAGTGAGGCAGGGAGGGAGACCCAGTACTTC.

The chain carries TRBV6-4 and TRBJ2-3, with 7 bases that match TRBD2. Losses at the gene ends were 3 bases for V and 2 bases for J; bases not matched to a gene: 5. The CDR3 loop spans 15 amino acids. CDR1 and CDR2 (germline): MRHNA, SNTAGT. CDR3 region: CASSESSGHTDTQYF. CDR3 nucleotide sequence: TGTGCCAGCAGTGAGTCTAGCGGACACACAGATACGCAGTATTTT.

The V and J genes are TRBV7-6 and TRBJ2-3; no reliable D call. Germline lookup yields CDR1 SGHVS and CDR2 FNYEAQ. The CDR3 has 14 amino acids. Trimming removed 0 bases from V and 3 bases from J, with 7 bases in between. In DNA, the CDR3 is TGTGCCAGCAGCTTAGCTCCCTTGACAGATACGCAGTATTTT. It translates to CASSLAPLTDTQYF.

CDR3: CASSSQGGELFF. DNA for the CDR3: TGTGCCAGCAGCTCCCAGGGCGGGGAGCTGTTTTTT. The chain recombines TRBV11-3 with TRBJ2-2, with D perhaps TRBD1 (5 bases). V gave up 4 bases and J gave up 7 bases, with 7 bases separating them. CDR1 SGHNT and CDR2 YENEEA come from the germline V gene. There are 12 residues in the CDR3.

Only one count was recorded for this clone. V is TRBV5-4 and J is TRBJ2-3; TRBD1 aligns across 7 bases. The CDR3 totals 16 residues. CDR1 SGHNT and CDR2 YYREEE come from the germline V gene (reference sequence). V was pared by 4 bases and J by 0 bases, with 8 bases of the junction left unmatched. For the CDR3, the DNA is TGTGCCAGCAGCCCAATTTGGACAGGTAGCACAGATACGCAGTATTTT. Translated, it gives CASSPIWTGSTDTQYF.

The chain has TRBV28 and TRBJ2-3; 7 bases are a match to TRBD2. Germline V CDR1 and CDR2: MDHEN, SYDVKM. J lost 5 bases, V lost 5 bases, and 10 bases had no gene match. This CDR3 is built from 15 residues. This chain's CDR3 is CASSRARERVDTQYF. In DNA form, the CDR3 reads TGTGCCAGCAGTAGAGCGCGGGAGAGGGTAGATACGCAGTATTTT.

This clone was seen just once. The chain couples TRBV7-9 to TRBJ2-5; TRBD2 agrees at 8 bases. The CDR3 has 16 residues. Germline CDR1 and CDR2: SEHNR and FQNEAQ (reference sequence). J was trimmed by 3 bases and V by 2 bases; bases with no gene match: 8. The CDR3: CASSLPRGGSKETQYF. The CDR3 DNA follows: TGTGCCAGCAGCTTACCCCGGGGGGGATCAAAAGAGACCCAGTACTTC.

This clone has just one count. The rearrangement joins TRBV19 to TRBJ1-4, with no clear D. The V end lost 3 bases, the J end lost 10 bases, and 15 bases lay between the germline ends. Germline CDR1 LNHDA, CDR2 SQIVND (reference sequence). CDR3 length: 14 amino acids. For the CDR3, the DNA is TGTGCCAGTAGTATTGAGGGCGTACTCGGAAAACTGTTTTTT. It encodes CASSIEGVLGKLFF. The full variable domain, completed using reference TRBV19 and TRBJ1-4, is DGGITQSPKYLFRKEGQNVTLSCEQNLNHDAMYWYRQDPGQGLRLIYYSQIVNDFQKGDIAEGYSVSREKKESFPLTVTSAQKNPTAFYLCASSIEGVLGKLFFGSGTQLSVL.

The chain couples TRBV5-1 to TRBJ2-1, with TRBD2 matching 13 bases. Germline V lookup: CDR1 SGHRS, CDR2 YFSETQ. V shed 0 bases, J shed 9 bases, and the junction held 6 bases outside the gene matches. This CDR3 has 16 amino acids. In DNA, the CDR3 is TGCGCCAGCAGCTTGGGAGGGACTAGCGGGAAGGGTGAGCAGTTCTTC. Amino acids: CASSLGGTSGKGEQFF.

The CDR3 coding sequence is TGTGCCAGCAGCCGACAGTGGAACACTGAAGCTTTCTTT. Its protein is CASSRQWNTEAFF. The chain recombines TRBV7-3 with TRBJ1-1; D is possibly TRBD1 (5 bases). V lost 5 bases, J lost 1 base, and 8 bases lay in between. Germline V lookup: CDR1 SGHTA, CDR2 FQGTGA. This CDR3 is built from 13 residues.

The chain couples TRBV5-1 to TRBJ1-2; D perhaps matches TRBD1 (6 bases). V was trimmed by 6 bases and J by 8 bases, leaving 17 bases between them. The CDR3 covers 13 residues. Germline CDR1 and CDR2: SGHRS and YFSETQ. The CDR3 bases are TGCGCCAGCACGGACCCCCCGCAGGGGGGCTACACCTTC. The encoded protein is CASTDPPQGGYTF.

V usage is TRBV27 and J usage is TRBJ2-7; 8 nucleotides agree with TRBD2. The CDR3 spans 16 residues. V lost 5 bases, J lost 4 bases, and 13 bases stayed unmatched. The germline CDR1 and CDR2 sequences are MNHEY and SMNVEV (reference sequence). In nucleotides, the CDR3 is TGTGCCAGCAGTCCACTTAGCGGGACCCCCCGGTACGAGCAGTACTTC. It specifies CASSPLSGTPRYEQYF.

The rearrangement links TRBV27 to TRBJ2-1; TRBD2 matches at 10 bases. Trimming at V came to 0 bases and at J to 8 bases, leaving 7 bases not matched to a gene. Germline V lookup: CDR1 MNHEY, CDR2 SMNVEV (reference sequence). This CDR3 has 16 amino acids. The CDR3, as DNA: TGTGCCAGCAGTTTATCGGCTAGCGGGAGCTTGCATGAGCAGTTCTTC. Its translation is CASSLSASGSLHEQFF.

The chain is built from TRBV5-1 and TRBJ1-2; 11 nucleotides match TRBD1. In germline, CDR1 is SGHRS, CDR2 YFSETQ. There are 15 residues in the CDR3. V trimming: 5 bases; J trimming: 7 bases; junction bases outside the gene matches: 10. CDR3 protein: CASRYDGQGAFGYTF. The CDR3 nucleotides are TGCGCCAGCAGATACGATGGACAGGGGGCTTTTGGCTACACCTTC.